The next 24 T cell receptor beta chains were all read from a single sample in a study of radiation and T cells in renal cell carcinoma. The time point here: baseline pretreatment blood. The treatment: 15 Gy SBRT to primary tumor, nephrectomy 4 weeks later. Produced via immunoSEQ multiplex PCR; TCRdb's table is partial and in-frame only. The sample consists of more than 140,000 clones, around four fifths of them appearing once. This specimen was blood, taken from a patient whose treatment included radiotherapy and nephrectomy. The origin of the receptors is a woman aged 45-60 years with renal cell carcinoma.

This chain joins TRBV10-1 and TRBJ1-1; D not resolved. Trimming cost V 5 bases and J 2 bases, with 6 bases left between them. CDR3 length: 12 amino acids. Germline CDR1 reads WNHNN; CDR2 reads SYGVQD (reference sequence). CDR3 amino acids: CASSTGNTEAFF. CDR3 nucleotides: TGCGCCAGCAGTACCGGAAACACTGAAGCTTTCTTT.

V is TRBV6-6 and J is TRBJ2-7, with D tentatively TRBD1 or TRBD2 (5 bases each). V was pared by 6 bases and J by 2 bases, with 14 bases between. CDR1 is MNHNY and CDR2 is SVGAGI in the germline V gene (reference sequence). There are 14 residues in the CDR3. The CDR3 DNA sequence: TGTGCCAGCAGACCGGGGCCTGGGCCCTACGAGCAGTACTTC. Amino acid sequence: CASRPGPGPYEQYF.

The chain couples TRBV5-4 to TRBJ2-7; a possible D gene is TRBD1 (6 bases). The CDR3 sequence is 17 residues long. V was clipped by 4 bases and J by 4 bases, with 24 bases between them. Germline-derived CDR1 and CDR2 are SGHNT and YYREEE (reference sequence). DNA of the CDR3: TGTGCCAGCAGCCCCTCGGGATCAGGGGAAGCTTTATACGAGCAGTACTTC. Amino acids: CASSPSGSGEALYEQYF.

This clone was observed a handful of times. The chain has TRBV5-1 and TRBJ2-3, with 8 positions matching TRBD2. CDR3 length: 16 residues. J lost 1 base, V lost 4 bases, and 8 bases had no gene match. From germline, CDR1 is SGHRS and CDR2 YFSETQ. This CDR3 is CASSRGLDGGTDTQYF. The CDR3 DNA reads TGCGCCAGCAGCCGGGGACTAGATGGGGGCACAGATACGCAGTATTTT.

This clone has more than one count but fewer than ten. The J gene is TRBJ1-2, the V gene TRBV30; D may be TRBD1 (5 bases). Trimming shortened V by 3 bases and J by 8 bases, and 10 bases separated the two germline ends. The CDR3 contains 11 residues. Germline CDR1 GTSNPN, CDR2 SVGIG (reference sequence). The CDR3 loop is CAWRGEGGYTF. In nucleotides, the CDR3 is TGTGCCTGGAGGGGGGAGGGAGGCTACACCTTC.

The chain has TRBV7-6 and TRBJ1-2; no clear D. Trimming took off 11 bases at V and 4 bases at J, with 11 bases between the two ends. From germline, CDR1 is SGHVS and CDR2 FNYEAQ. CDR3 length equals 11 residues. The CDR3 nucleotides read TGTGCCCGGCACCCGGCCTATGGCTACACCTTC. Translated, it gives CARHPAYGYTF.

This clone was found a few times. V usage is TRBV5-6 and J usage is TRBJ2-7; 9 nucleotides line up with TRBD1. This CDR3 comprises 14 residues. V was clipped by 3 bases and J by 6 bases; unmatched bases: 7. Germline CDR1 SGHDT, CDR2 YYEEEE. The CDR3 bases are TGTGCCAGCAGCTGGGGACAGGGTCCCCGCGAGCAGTACTTC. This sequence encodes CASSWGQGPREQYF.

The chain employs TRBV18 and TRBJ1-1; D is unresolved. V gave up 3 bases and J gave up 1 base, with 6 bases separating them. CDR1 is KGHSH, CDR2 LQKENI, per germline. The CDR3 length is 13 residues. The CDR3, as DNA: TGTGCCAGCTCACCTCAGAGGAACACTGAAGCTTTCTTT. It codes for CASSPQRNTEAFF.

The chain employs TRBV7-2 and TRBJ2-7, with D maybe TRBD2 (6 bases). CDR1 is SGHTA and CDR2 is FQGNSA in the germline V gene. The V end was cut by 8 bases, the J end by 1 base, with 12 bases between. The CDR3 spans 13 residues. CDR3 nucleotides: TGTGCCAGCGCTCAGGCGGGATCCTACGAGCAGTACTTC. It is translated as CASAQAGSYEQYF. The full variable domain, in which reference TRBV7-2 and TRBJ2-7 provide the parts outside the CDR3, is GAGVSQSPSNKVTEKGKDVELRCDPISGHTALYWYRQSLGQGLEFLIYFQGNSAPDKSGLPSDRFSAERTGGSVSTLTIQRTQQEDSAVYLCASAQAGSYEQYFGPGTRLTVT.

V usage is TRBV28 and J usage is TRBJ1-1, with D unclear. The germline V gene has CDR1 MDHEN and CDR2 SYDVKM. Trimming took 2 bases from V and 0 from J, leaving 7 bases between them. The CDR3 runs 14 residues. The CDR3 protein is CASSLPFMNTEAFF. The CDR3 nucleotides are TGTGCCAGCAGTTTACCGTTCATGAACACTGAAGCTTTCTTT.

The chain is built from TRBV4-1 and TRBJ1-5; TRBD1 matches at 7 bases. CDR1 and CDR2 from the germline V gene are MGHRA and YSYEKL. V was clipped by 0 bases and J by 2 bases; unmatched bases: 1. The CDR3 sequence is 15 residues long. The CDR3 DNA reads TGCGCCAGCAGCCAAGACGGACAGGGCAATCAGCCCCAGCATTTT. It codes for CASSQDGQGNQPQHF.

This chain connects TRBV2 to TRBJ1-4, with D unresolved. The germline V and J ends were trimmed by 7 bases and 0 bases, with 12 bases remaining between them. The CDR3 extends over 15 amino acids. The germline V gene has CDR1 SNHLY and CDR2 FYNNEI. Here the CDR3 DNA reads TGTGCCAGCACTCCACGGACTGCAACTAATGAAAAACTGTTTTTT. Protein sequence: CASTPRTATNEKLFF.

CDR3 protein: CASSQDSGDRLYGYTF. CDR3 nucleotide sequence: TGCGCCAGCAGCCAAGATAGTGGGGACAGGTTATATGGCTACACCTTC. The chain uses TRBV4-3 and TRBJ1-2; 8 positions agree with TRBD1. CDR1 is LGHNA and CDR2 is YSLEER in the germline V gene. The CDR3 runs to 16 residues. With 0 bases clipped from V and 5 bases from J, the junction kept 8 bases outside the gene matches.

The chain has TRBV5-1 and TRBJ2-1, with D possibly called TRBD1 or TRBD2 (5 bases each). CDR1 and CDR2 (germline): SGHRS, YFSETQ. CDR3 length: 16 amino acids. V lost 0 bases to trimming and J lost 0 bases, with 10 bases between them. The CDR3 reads CASSLGAGSSYNEQFF. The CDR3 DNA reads TGCGCCAGCAGCTTGGGCGCAGGGAGCTCCTACAATGAGCAGTTCTTC.

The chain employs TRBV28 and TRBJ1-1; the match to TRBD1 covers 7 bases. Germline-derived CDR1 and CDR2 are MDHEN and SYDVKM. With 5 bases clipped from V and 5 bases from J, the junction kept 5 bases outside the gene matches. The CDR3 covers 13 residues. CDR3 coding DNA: TGTGCCAGCAGTGTACAGGGGAGGACTGAAGCTTTCTTT. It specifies CASSVQGRTEAFF.

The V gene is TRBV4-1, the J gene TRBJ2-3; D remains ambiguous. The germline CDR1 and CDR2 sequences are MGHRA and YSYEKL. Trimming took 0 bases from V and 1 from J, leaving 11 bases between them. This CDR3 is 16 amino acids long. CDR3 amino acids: CASSQEWSARTDTQYF. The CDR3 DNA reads TGCGCCAGCAGCCAAGAATGGAGCGCGCGCACAGATACGCAGTATTTT.

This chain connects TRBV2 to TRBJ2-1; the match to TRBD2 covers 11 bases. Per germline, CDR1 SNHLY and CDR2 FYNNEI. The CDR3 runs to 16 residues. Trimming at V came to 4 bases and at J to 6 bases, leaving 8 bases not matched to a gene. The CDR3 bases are TGTGCCAGCAGTGGATCTACTAGCGGGGGTTTCAATGAGCAGTTCTTC. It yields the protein CASSGSTSGGFNEQFF.

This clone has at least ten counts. The CDR3 reads CASKRGNTEAFF. The CDR3 DNA is TGTGCCAGCAAGAGGGGCAACACTGAAGCTTTCTTT. The rearrangement joins TRBV6-5 to TRBJ1-1; tentative D call: TRBD1 (5 bases). Per the germline V gene, CDR1 is MNHEY and CDR2 is SVGAGI. The V end lost 7 bases, the J end lost 2 bases, and 8 bases lay between the germline ends. The CDR3 spans 12 residues.

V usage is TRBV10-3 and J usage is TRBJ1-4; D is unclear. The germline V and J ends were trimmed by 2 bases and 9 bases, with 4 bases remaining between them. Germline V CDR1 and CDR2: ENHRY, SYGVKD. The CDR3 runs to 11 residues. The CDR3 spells CAISEGQKLFF. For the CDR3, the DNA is TGTGCCATCAGTGAGGGTCAAAAACTGTTTTTT.

The CDR3 sequence: CASSVGGPGGRETQYF. The CDR3, as DNA: TGTGCCAGCAGCGTAGGTGGCCCGGGGGGGCGAGAGACCCAGTACTTC. The V gene is TRBV9, the J gene TRBJ2-5; 8 bases are shared with TRBD2. This CDR3 region has 16 residues. The junction had 8 bases not matched to a gene; V was cut back by 0 bases and J by 4 bases. Germline V gives CDR1 SGDLS, CDR2 YYNGEE.

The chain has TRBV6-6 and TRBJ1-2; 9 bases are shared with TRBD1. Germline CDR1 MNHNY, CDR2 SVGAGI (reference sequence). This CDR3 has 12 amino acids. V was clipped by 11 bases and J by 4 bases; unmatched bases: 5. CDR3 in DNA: TGTGCCGGCGGACAGGGGTCCTATGGCTACACCTTC. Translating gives CAGGQGSYGYTF.

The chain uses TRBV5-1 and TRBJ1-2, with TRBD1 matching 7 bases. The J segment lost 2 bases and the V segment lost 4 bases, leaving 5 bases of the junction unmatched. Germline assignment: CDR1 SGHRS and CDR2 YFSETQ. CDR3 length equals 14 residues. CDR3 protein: CASSPGTANYGYTF. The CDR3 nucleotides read TGCGCCAGCAGCCCCGGGACAGCGAACTATGGCTACACCTTC.

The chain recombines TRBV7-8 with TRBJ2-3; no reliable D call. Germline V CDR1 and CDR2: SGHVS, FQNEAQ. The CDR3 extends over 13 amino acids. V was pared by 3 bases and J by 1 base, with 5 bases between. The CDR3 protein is CASSFPGTDTQYF. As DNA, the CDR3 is TGTGCCAGCAGCTTCCCCGGCACAGATACGCAGTATTTT.

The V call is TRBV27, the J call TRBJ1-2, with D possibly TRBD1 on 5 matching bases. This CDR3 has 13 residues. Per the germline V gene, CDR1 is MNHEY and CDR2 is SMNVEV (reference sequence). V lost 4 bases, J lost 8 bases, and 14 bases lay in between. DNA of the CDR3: TGTGCCAGCAGTTGGGGGAGGGGACGCGGCTACACCTTC. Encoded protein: CASSWGRGRGYTF.